Below, one T cell receptor beta chain is given with its context. Per the germline V gene, CDR1 is SEHNR and CDR2 is FQNEAQ (reference sequence). The CDR3 length is 16 residues. The trim removed 5 bases at V and 2 bases at J, leaving 8 bases unmatched. This table comes from immunoSEQ multiplex PCR, and its TCRdb copy is limited to in-frame clones, with some not included. The sample yields roughly 100,000 clones, roughly 90% seen once. The sample is drawn from a study of T cell responses to AZD1222 COVID-19 vaccine. Sequencing was performed on peripheral blood, taken on day 0 of AZD1222 vaccination. The sequence was obtained from an adult in good health. The chain recombines TRBV7-9 with TRBJ2-2; TRBD2 agrees at 7 bases. The CDR3 DNA reads TGTGCCAGCAGCCAGAGGGAGGGGATTAACACCGGGGAGCTGTTTTTT. It encodes CASSQREGINTGELFF.